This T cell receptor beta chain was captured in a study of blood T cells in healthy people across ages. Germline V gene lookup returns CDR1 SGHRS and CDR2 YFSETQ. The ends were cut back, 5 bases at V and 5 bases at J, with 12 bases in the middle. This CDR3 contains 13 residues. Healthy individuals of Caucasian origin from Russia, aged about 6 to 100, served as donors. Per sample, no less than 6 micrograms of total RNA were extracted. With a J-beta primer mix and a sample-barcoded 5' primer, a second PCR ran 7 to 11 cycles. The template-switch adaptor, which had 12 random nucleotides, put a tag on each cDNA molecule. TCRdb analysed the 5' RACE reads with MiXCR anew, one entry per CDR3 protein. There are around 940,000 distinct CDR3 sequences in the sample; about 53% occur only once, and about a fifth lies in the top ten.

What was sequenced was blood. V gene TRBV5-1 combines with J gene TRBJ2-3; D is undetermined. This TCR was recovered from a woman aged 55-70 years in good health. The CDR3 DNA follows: TGCGCCAGCAGTCGAATCCCCGGAGATACGCAGTATTTT. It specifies CASSRIPGDTQYF.